This is a list of T cell receptor beta chains from one sample in a study of shared clonotypes between healthy human individuals. Sequencing was performed with immunoSEQ multiplex PCR; in TCRdb, only in-frame clones are kept and a portion is missing. The repertoire holds some 1 million clones, with approximately 76% as singletons. Sequencing was performed on memory CD4+ T cells sorted from blood. These receptors came from a man aged 18-30 years in good health. Each CDR3 is given with its conserved first and last residue. Each record gives: clone size, D gene, V gene, J gene, CDR3 protein, CDR3 DNA. D genes are given only for firm matches. Only part of the rows carry a size: once, few, many, or a class if the clone is expanded.

>.|.|TRBV29-1|TRBJ2-7
CSGGEGGTYEQYF
TGCAGCGGAGGTGAGGGGGGGACCTACGAGCAGTACTTC
>.|TRBD2|TRBV10-1|TRBJ2-3
CASSESPSGSGTQYF
TGCGCCAGCAGTGAGTCGCCTAGCGGGAGTGGCACGCAGTATTTT
>.|.|TRBV9|TRBJ2-2
CASSPAGGANTGELFF
TGTGCCAGCAGCCCCGCCGGGGGCGCGAACACCGGGGAGCTGTTTTTT
>.|TRBD2|TRBV18|TRBJ2-6
CASSPGAGYSGANVLTF
TGTGCCAGCTCACCGGGAGCGGGGTACTCTGGGGCCAACGTCCTGACTTTC
>once|TRBD2|TRBV2|TRBJ2-4
CASSGPGTRENIQYF
TGTGCCAGCAGTGGTCCCGGGACTAGGGAAAACATTCAGTACTTC
>.|.|TRBV19|TRBJ2-7
CASSDTAAYEQYF
TGTGCCAGTAGTGATACAGCGGCCTACGAGCAGTACTTC
>.|.|TRBV30|TRBJ1-2
CAWRPRPRTGGYTF
TGTGCCTGGAGACCGAGACCGAGGACGGGTGGCTACACCTTC
>.|TRBD2|TRBV27|TRBJ2-2
CASSLAGANTGELFF
TGTGCCAGCAGCCTCGCGGGAGCGAACACCGGGGAGCTGTTTTTT
>.|.|TRBV7-2|TRBJ1-6
CASSQARRSTLHF
TGTGCCAGCAGCCAGGCGCGACGGTCGACCCTCCACTTT
>.|TRBD1|TRBV5-1|TRBJ2-7
CASSSAPGQGTEQYF
TGCGCCAGCAGCTCCGCCCCAGGACAGGGGACCGAGCAGTACTTC
>.|TRBD1|TRBV29-1|TRBJ1-2
CSVTGTGGSGYTF
TGCAGCGTTACCGGGACAGGGGGATCTGGCTACACCTTC
>few|.|TRBV5-1|TRBJ2-5
CASSLDTETQYF
TGCGCCAGCAGCTTGGATACGGAGACCCAGTACTTC